These T cell receptor beta chains were read from a single sample in a study of T cell changes during pregnancy in multiple sclerosis. Produced via immunoSEQ multiplex PCR; TCRdb's table is partial and in-frame only. Among more than 95,000 clones, almost 95% were seen once, and the ten largest hold 0.75% to 0.95%. The sample in question was peripheral blood, obtained after pregnancy. Source of these receptors: a female donor with multiple sclerosis, enrolled in a pregnancy study. The CDR3 runs from the conserved cysteine through the conserved F or W. The D gene is left open where the match is weak. The listing skips clone size in some rows; elsewhere it reads once, few, many or a size class.

d_gene,abundance,len,j_gene,v_gene,CDR3nt,CDR3aa
TRBD2,-,14,TRBJ2-3,TRBV27,TGTGCCAGCTTAGCTAGCGGGAGTGGAGATACGCAGTATTTT,CASLASGSGDTQYF
TRBD1,-,17,TRBJ2-2,TRBV11-3,TGTGCCAGCGGCCTACAGGGGGCAAATTCGGACACCGGGGAGCTGTTTTTT,CASGLQGANSDTGELFF
TRBD2,-,16,TRBJ2-1,TRBV19,TGTGCCAGTACCCGCCCCTCACTAGCGGGGGGGGATGAGCAGTTCTTC,CASTRPSLAGGDEQFF
TRBD1,once,15,TRBJ1-2,TRBV2,TGTGCCAGCAGTCCCGACCGAGGCCAGGGGGGTGGCTACACCTTC,CASSPDRGQGGGYTF
-,-,14,TRBJ1-2,TRBV18,TGTGCCAGCTCACACACGGACAGCACCTATGGCTACACCTTC,CASSHTDSTYGYTF
TRBD1,-,12,TRBJ2-7,TRBV25-1,TGTGCCAGCAGAACAGGGGCCTACGAGCAGTACTTC,CASRTGAYEQYF
-,-,14,TRBJ1-1,TRBV6-1,TGTGCCAGCAGGGAAGCGGGGTGGGGGGGTGAAGCTTTCTTT,CASREAGWGGEAFF
TRBD1,-,14,TRBJ2-7,TRBV5-1,TGCGCCAGCAGGAACATGGGGACAGCCTACGAGCAGTACTTC,CASRNMGTAYEQYF
-,few,12,TRBJ1-1,TRBV30,TGTGCCCTCGGTCGAGTCCGCACTGAAGCTTTCTTT,CALGRVRTEAFF
-,-,17,TRBJ2-2,TRBV28,TGTGCCAGCATTCCTCACCCAGGGGTAGGGAACACCGGGGAGCTGTTTTTT,CASIPHPGVGNTGELFF
-,-,14,TRBJ2-3,TRBV5-1,TGCGCCAGCAGCTTGGAGACGGAGGGGGATACGCAGTATTTT,CASSLETEGDTQYF
TRBD1,-,14,TRBJ1-5,TRBV7-9,TGTGCCAGCACCTCGCGGGGACAGGATCAGCCCCAGCATTTT,CASTSRGQDQPQHF
-,-,15,TRBJ2-7,TRBV27,TGTGCCAGCAGCCCCGGGACTCCCCTCTCCTACGAGCAGTACTTC,CASSPGTPLSYEQYF
TRBD2,-,17,TRBJ2-5,TRBV10-2,TGCGCCAGCTGTCTGGGATTAGCGGGAGTAGGAGGGGAGACCCAGTACTTC,CASCLGLAGVGGETQYF
-,-,17,TRBJ1-5,TRBV28,TGTGCCAGCAGTTCAACCACCCTACGAGCTAGCAATCAGCCCCAGCATTTT,CASSSTTLRASNQPQHF
-,-,12,TRBJ2-2,TRBV7-8,TGTGCCAGCAGCTTTCTCGCCGGGGAGCTGTTTTTT,CASSFLAGELFF
TRBD2,-,16,TRBJ2-5,TRBV7-9,TGTGCCAGCAGCCCAACCCCTTGGCGGGGGGAAGAGACCCAGTACTTC,CASSPTPWRGEETQYF
TRBD2,-,15,TRBJ2-1,TRBV19,TGTGCCAGTAGACTTACTAGCGGGGGACACAATGAGCAGTTCTTC,CASRLTSGGHNEQFF
TRBD1,-,14,TRBJ1-1,TRBV5-1,TGCGCCAGCAGCCCGAACAGGGGGCCCACTGAAGCTTTCTTT,CASSPNRGPTEAFF
TRBD1,-,20,TRBJ2-5,TRBV7-3,TGTGCCAGCAGCTTAACGGCTCCAGGGGGCGCATCGGGGTACCAAGAGACCCAGTACTTC,CASSLTAPGGASGYQETQYF
-,-,15,TRBJ2-5,TRBV10-3,TGTGCCATCAGTGAGTCGAGAGGGTCGGTGGAGACCCAGTACTTC,CAISESRGSVETQYF
TRBD2,-,12,TRBJ2-7,TRBV29-1,TGCAGCGTTGTGACTAGCGGGTACGAGCAGTACTTC,CSVVTSGYEQYF
-,once,11,TRBJ2-1,TRBV30,TGTGCCTGGAGTCTAACCGATGAGCAGTTCTTC,CAWSLTDEQFF
TRBD1,-,14,TRBJ2-4,TRBV6-1,TGTGCCAGCGGGGGCCAGACAGGGGCAAACATTCAGTACTTC,CASGGQTGANIQYF
TRBD1,-,16,TRBJ2-5,TRBV7-2,TGTGCCAGCAGCCAAAGGGGGCGGGCCCCCCAAGAGACCCAGTACTTC,CASSQRGRAPQETQYF
-,-,14,TRBJ2-3,TRBV12-5,TGTGCTAGTGGTTTGGGACTAGAGAAGGATACGCAGTATTTT,CASGLGLEKDTQYF
-,-,13,TRBJ2-7,TRBV7-6,TGTGCCAGCAGCTTAGTGTCGGGAGACGAGCAGTACTTC,CASSLVSGDEQYF
-,-,13,TRBJ1-1,TRBV9,TGTGCCAGCAGCGGGACAGAAAACACTGAAGCTTTCTTT,CASSGTENTEAFF